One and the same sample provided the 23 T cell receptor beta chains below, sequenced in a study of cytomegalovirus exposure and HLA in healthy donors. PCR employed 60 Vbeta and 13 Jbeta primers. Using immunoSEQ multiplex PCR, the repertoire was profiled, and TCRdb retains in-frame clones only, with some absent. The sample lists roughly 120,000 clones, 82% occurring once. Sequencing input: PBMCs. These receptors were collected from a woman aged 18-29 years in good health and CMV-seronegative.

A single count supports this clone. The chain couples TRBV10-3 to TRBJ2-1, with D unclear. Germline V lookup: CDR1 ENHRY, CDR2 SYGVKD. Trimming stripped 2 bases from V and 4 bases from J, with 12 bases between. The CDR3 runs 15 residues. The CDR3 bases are TGTGCCATCAGTGAGCGGAACAGCAATTACAATGAGCAGTTCTTC. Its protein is CAISERNSNYNEQFF.

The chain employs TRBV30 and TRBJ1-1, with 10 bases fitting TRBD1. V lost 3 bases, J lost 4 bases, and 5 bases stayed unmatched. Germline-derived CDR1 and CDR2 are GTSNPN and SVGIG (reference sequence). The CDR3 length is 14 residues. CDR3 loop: CAWRGQGLATEAFF. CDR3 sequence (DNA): TGTGCCTGGAGGGGACAGGGGCTGGCCACTGAAGCTTTCTTT.

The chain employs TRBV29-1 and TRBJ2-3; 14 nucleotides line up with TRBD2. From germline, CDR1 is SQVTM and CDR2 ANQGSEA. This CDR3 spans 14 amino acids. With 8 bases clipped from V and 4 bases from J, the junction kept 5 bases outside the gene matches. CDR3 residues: CSLGLAGGADTQYF. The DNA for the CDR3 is TGCAGCCTAGGACTAGCGGGAGGAGCAGATACGCAGTATTTT.

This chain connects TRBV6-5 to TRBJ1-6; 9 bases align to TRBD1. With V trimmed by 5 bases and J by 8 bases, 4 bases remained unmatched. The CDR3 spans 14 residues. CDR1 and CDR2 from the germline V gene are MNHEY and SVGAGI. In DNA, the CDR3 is TGTGCCAGCAGTCGGGACAGGGAGTATTCACCCCTCCACTTT. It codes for CASSRDREYSPLHF.

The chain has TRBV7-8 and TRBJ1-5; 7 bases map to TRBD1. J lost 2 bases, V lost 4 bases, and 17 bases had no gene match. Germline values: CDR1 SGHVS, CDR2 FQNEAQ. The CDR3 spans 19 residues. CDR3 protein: CASSSLRVEGAEGNQPQHF. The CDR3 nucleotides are TGTGCCAGCAGCTCCCTTCGGGTTGAGGGGGCGGAGGGCAATCAGCCCCAGCATTTT.

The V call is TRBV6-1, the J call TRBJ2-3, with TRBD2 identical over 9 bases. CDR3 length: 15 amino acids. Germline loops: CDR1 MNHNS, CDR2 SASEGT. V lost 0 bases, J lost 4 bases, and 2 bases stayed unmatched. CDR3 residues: CASSEASGSPDTQYF. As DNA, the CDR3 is TGTGCCAGCAGTGAAGCTAGCGGGAGTCCAGATACGCAGTATTTT.

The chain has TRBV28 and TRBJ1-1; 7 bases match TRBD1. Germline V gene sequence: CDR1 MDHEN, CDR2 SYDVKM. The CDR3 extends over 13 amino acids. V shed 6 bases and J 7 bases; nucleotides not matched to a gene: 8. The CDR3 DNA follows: TGTGCCAGCAGCAAAAGGGGGCCCGATGAAGCTTTCTTT. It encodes CASSKRGPDEAFF. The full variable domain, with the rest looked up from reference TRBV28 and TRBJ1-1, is DVKVTQSSRYLVKRTGEKVFLECVQDMDHENMFWYRQDPGLGLRLIYFSYDVKMKEKGDIPEGYSVSREKKERFSLILESASTNQTSMYLCASSKRGPDEAFFGQGTRLTVV.

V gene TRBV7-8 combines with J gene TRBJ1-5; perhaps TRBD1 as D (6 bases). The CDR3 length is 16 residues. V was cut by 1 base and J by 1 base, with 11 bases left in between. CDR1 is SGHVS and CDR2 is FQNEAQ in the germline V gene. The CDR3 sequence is CASSLGAGASNQPQHF. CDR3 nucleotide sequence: TGTGCCAGCAGCTTAGGGGCGGGGGCGAGCAATCAGCCCCAGCATTTT.

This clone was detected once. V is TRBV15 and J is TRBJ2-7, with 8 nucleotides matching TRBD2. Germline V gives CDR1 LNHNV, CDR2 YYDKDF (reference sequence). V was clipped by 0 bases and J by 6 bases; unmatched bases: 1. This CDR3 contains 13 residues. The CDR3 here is CATSRDRGGEQYF. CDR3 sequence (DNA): TGTGCCACCAGCAGAGATCGGGGGGGCGAGCAGTACTTC.

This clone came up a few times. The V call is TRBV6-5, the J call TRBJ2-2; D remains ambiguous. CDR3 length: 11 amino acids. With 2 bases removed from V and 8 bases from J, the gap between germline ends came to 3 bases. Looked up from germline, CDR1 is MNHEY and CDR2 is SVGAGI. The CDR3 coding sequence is TGTGCCAGCAGTTACCTAGGGGAGCTGTTTTTT. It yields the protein CASSYLGELFF.

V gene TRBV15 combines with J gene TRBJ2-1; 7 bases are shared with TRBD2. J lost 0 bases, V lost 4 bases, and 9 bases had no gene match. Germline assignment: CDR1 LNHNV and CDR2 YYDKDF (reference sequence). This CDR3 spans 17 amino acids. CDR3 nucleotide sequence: TGTGCCACCAGCACCCAAGGGCGGGGGATCTCCTACAATGAGCAGTTCTTC. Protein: CATSTQGRGISYNEQFF.

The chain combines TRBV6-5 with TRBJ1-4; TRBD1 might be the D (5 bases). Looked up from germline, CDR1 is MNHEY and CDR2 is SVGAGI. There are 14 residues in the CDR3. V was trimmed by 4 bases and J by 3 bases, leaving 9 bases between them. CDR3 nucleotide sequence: TGTGCCAGCAGTTGGCGACAGTCTAATGAAAAACTGTTTTTT. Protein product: CASSWRQSNEKLFF.

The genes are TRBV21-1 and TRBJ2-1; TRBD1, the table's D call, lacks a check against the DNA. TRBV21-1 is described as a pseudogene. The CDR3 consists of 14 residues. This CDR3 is CASSKGAGSNEQFF. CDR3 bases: TGTGCCAGCAGCAAGGGGGCAGGGAGCAATGAGCAGTTCTTC.

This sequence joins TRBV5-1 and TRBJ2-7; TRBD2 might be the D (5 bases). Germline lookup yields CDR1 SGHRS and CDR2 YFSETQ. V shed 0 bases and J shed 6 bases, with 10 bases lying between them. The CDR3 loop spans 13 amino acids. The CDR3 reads CASSLGLEGEQYF. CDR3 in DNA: TGCGCCAGCAGCTTGGGGCTCGAGGGCGAGCAGTACTTC.

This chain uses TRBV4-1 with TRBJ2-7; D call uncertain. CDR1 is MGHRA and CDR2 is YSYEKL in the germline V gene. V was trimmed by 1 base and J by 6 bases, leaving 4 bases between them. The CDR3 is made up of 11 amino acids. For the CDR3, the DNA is TGCGCCAGCAGCCAAGGGAGCGAGCAGTACTTC. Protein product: CASSQGSEQYF.

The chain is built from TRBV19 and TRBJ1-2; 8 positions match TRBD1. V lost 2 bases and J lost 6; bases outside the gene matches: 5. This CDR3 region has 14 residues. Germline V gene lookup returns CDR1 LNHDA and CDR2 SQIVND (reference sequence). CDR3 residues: CASSITGGRDGYTF. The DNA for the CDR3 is TGTGCCAGTAGTATAACAGGGGGGCGAGATGGCTACACCTTC.

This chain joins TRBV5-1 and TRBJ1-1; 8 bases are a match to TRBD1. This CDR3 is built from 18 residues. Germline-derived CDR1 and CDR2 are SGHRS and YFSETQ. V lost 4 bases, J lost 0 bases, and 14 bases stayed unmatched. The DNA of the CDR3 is TGCGCCAGCAGCGGGGGGGGGCCGACAGGGGCCTTGAACACTGAAGCTTTCTTT. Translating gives CASSGGGPTGALNTEAFF.

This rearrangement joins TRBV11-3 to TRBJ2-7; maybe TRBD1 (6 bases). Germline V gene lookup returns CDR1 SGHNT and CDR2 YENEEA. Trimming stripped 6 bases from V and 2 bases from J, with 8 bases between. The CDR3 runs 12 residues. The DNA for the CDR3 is TGTGCCAGCAGTGGACAGACCTACGAGCAGTACTTC. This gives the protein CASSGQTYEQYF.

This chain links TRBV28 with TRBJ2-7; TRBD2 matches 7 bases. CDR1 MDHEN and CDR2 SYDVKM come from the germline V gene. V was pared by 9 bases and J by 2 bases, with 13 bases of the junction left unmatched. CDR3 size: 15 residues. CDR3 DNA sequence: TGTGCCAGTTTCCCCGGGACTACCCGAACCTACGAGCAGTACTTC. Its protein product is CASFPGTTRTYEQYF.

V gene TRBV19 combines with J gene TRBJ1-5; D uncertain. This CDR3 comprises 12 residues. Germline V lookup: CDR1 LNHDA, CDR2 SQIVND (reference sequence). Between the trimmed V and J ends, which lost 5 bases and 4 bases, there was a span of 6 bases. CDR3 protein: CASSLQNQPQHF. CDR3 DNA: TGTGCCAGTAGTTTACAAAATCAGCCCCAGCATTTT. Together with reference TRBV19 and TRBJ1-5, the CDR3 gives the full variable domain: DGGITQSPKYLFRKEGQNVTLSCEQNLNHDAMYWYRQDPGQGLRLIYYSQIVNDFQKGDIAEGYSVSREKKESFPLTVTSAQKNPTAFYLCASSLQNQPQHFGDGTRLSIL.

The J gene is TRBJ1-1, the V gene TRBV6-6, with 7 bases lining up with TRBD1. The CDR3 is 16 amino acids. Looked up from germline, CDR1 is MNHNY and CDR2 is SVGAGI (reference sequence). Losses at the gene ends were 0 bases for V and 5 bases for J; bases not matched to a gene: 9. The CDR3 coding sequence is TGTGCCAGCAGTTACTCGAGGGGGACAGTGCGGACTGAAGCTTTCTTT. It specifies CASSYSRGTVRTEAFF.

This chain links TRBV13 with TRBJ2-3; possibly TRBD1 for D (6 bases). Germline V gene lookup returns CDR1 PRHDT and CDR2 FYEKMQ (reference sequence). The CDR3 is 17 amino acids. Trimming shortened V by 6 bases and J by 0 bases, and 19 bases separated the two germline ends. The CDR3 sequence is CASSRLVTGISTDTQYF. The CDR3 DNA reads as TGTGCCAGCAGTCGTCTTGTCACAGGGATAAGCACAGATACGCAGTATTTT.

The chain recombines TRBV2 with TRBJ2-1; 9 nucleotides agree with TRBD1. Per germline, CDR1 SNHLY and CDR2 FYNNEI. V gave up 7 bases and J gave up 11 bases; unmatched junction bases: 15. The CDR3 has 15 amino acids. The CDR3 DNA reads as TGTGCCAGCACAAACCGGGACAGGGCTATAGGCAAGCAGTTCTTC. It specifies CASTNRDRAIGKQFF.